This T cell receptor (beta chain) originates from a study of vaccination and CD4 T cells after COVID-19. Overall study context: Overlapping SARS-CoV-2, HCoV-NL63, HCoV-OC43 and HCoV-229E spike peptides stimulated the cells.

By share, this clonotype counts as medium-sized (0.01 to 0.1%). Its antigen remains unknown. Findings of the study overall: Convalescent patients gained a median 86.3% of their reactive clones only post-vaccination.

The CDR3 is 12 residues long. Germline V gene data show CDR1 as DFQATT and CDR2 as SNEGSKA (reference sequence). The V end was cut by 5 bases, the J end by 6 bases, with 11 bases between. CD4+ T cells that had been cultured provided DNA sequenced with the Oncomine TCR Beta short-read assay. Once CD4+ T cells had been cultured, genomic DNA was extracted from them. Each CDR3 protein gets one entry after TCRdb re-called the PCR reads with MiXCR. The sample yields approximately 12,000 distinct CDR3 sequences, 40% to 50% seen once. Treatment here: roughly ten-day PBMC culture with coronavirus spike peptide pools or control peptides (ViraFEST assay). Days 3 and 7 saw half the medium swapped for fresh IL-2 medium.

The sample was CD4+ T cells from blood, cultured in vitro, taken before SARS-CoV-2 vaccination. The chain couples TRBV20-1 to TRBJ1-5; D is uncertain. This TCR was recovered from a human donor who had recovered from COVID-19. The CDR3 coding sequence is TGCAGTGCTGGAACGTACGGTCAGCCCCAGCATTTT. This translates into CSAGTYGQPQHF.